These T cell receptor beta chains were read from a single sample in a study of control samples from healthy donors and cancer patients. TCRdb keeps only in-frame clones here, not all; method: immunoSEQ multiplex PCR. The repertoire holds 150,000 to 200,000 clones, with about 90% as singletons. Sample: blood. These receptors came from a woman in her forties or fifties in good health. The CDR3 runs from the conserved cysteine through the conserved F or W. The order of the fields is V gene, clone size, D gene, J gene, CDR3 DNA, CDR3 protein. D genes are given only for firm matches. Only some rows state a clone size, as once, few, many or a class for expanded clones.

v_call: TRBV11-1
clone_size: NA
d_call: NA
j_call: TRBJ1-2
cdr3_nt: TGTGCCAGCAGCCGCCCAGGGAAGGGATATGGCTACACCTTC
cdr3_aa: CASSRPGKGYGYTF

v_call: TRBV7-9
clone_size: NA
d_call: NA
j_call: TRBJ1-3
cdr3_nt: TGTGCCAGCTCGCGCAGCTCTGGAAACACCATATATTTT
cdr3_aa: CASSRSSGNTIYF

v_call: TRBV28
clone_size: NA
d_call: TRBD1
j_call: TRBJ2-3
cdr3_nt: TGTGCCAGCAGTCCCCTGCCCGGGTCAGGGGGAGATACGCAGTATTTT
cdr3_aa: CASSPLPGSGGDTQYF

v_call: TRBV4-3
clone_size: NA
d_call: TRBD1
j_call: TRBJ2-3
cdr3_nt: TGCGCCAGCAGCGAGGGGGCTCTCGGCACAGATACGCAGTATTTT
cdr3_aa: CASSEGALGTDTQYF

v_call: TRBV30
clone_size: NA
d_call: NA
j_call: TRBJ2-1
cdr3_nt: TGTGCCTGGAGTGTCTATTTGTTAAATGAGCAGTTCTTC
cdr3_aa: CAWSVYLLNEQFF

v_call: TRBV5-6
clone_size: NA
d_call: NA
j_call: TRBJ1-1
cdr3_nt: TGTGCCAGCAGCTTGGACAGGATTAGAATGGGTACTGAAGCTTTCTTT
cdr3_aa: CASSLDRIRMGTEAFF

v_call: TRBV5-1
clone_size: once
d_call: TRBD1
j_call: TRBJ1-6
cdr3_nt: TGCGCCAGCAGCCGACAGGGGTCACCCCTCCACTTT
cdr3_aa: CASSRQGSPLHF

v_call: TRBV6-6
clone_size: few
d_call: NA
j_call: TRBJ2-7
cdr3_nt: TGTGCCAGCAGTAGGGGGTGGAGCTCCTACGAGCAGTACTTC
cdr3_aa: CASSRGWSSYEQYF

v_call: TRBV3-1/TRBV3-2
clone_size: once
d_call: NA
j_call: TRBJ2-5
cdr3_nt: TGTGCCAGCAGCCAAGGCCCCGGGACGCCTGGAGAGACCCAGTACTTC
cdr3_aa: CASSQGPGTPGETQYF

v_call: TRBV28
clone_size: NA
d_call: NA
j_call: TRBJ1-5
cdr3_nt: TGTGCCAGCAGTTTGGTTTACGTACAGAAAAATCAGCCCCAGCATTTT
cdr3_aa: CASSLVYVQKNQPQHF

v_call: TRBV6-2/TRBV6-3
clone_size: NA
d_call: TRBD1
j_call: TRBJ2-2
cdr3_nt: TGTGCCAGCAGTTCGGGACAGGGGGCGGGCACCGGGGAGCTGTTTTTT
cdr3_aa: CASSSGQGAGTGELFF

v_call: TRBV10-3
clone_size: NA
d_call: TRBD1
j_call: TRBJ1-6
cdr3_nt: TGTGCCATCAGTGAAGACAGGGGGGATTCACCCCTCCACTTT
cdr3_aa: CAISEDRGDSPLHF

v_call: TRBV3-1/TRBV3-2
clone_size: NA
d_call: TRBD2
j_call: TRBJ2-5
cdr3_nt: TGTGCCAGCAGCGTGGCGGGGGGCCAGGAGACCCAGTACTTC
cdr3_aa: CASSVAGGQETQYF

v_call: TRBV7-3
clone_size: many
d_call: NA
j_call: TRBJ1-6
cdr3_nt: TGTGCCAGCAGCGTGGTGGCGCGCTCACCCCTCCACTTT
cdr3_aa: CASSVVARSPLHF

v_call: TRBV7-8
clone_size: once
d_call: TRBD1
j_call: TRBJ2-7
cdr3_nt: TGTGCCAGCAGCTTAGTAGGCGGCGGGACAGGTTCCTACGAGCAGTACTTC
cdr3_aa: CASSLVGGGTGSYEQYF

v_call: TRBV28
clone_size: NA
d_call: TRBD1
j_call: TRBJ2-7
cdr3_nt: TGTGCCAGCATGGTGGGACAGGGTATCTACGAGCAGTACTTC
cdr3_aa: CASMVGQGIYEQYF

v_call: TRBV5-1
clone_size: NA
d_call: NA
j_call: TRBJ2-3
cdr3_nt: TGCGCCAGCAGCAGAGGACAGACTAGCACAGATACGCAGTATTTT
cdr3_aa: CASSRGQTSTDTQYF

v_call: TRBV19
clone_size: NA
d_call: TRBD1
j_call: TRBJ1-1
cdr3_nt: TGTGCCAGTAGTACCTTCGGACAGGGAGGGACTGAAGCTTTCTTT
cdr3_aa: CASSTFGQGGTEAFF

v_call: TRBV27
clone_size: NA
d_call: NA
j_call: TRBJ2-4
cdr3_nt: TGTGCCAGCAGTGCGGTAGCGGACATAGCCAAAAACATTCAGTACTTC
cdr3_aa: CASSAVADIAKNIQYF

v_call: TRBV2
clone_size: NA
d_call: TRBD1
j_call: TRBJ1-2
cdr3_nt: TGTGCCAGCAGTCGCGGGCAGGGGGCGATTGGCTACACCTTC
cdr3_aa: CASSRGQGAIGYTF

v_call: TRBV3-1/TRBV3-2
clone_size: NA
d_call: NA
j_call: TRBJ1-2
cdr3_nt: TGTGCCAGCAGCCAAGAAGGGATAGGGGGCTACACCTTC
cdr3_aa: CASSQEGIGGYTF

v_call: TRBV28
clone_size: NA
d_call: NA
j_call: TRBJ2-3
cdr3_nt: TGTGCCAGCAAAGGAGGAGGGAGGACAGATACGCAGTATTTT
cdr3_aa: CASKGGGRTDTQYF

v_call: TRBV4-1
clone_size: NA
d_call: TRBD1
j_call: TRBJ2-2
cdr3_nt: TGCGCCAGCAGCCTGGGACAGGGGAACACCGGGGAGCTGTTTTTT
cdr3_aa: CASSLGQGNTGELFF

v_call: TRBV9
clone_size: NA
d_call: TRBD2
j_call: TRBJ2-1
cdr3_nt: TGTGCCAGCAGCGTTAACGGGAGGGCGCGTGAGCAGTTCTTC
cdr3_aa: CASSVNGRAREQFF

v_call: TRBV19
clone_size: once
d_call: NA
j_call: TRBJ1-5
cdr3_nt: TGTGCCAGTAGTATATTTGGGGGCGATCAGCCCCAGCATTTT
cdr3_aa: CASSIFGGDQPQHF

v_call: TRBV29-1
clone_size: NA
d_call: TRBD2
j_call: TRBJ2-7
cdr3_nt: TGCAGCGCTAAGCAGGGCTCGGGGGGACTATCCGAGCAGTACTTC
cdr3_aa: CSAKQGSGGLSEQYF

v_call: TRBV9
clone_size: NA
d_call: NA
j_call: TRBJ2-7
cdr3_nt: TGTGCCAGCAGCGTATCCAGTTCCACCTACGAGCAGTACTTC
cdr3_aa: CASSVSSSTYEQYF

v_call: TRBV4-3
clone_size: NA
d_call: NA
j_call: TRBJ2-7
cdr3_nt: TGCGCCAGCAGCCAAGAGTCGGGGCCCACCTACGAGCAGTACTTC
cdr3_aa: CASSQESGPTYEQYF

v_call: TRBV9
clone_size: few
d_call: TRBD1
j_call: TRBJ1-6
cdr3_nt: TGTGCCAGCAGCGGGTCTACAGGGGATAATTCACCCCTCCACTTT
cdr3_aa: CASSGSTGDNSPLHF

v_call: TRBV2
clone_size: NA
d_call: TRBD2
j_call: TRBJ2-3
cdr3_nt: TGTGCCAGCAACCCGGGACTACGAGACACAGATACGCAGTATTTT
cdr3_aa: CASNPGLRDTDTQYF

v_call: TRBV28
clone_size: NA
d_call: NA
j_call: TRBJ1-4
cdr3_nt: TGTGCCAGCAGTTTGGGGGGAGCGGGGGGTAATGAAAAACTGTTTTTT
cdr3_aa: CASSLGGAGGNEKLFF

v_call: TRBV9
clone_size: once
d_call: NA
j_call: TRBJ1-1
cdr3_nt: TGTGCCAGCAGCTCCACAGGGAGGACCACTGAAGCTTTCTTT
cdr3_aa: CASSSTGRTTEAFF

v_call: TRBV28
clone_size: NA
d_call: NA
j_call: TRBJ1-6
cdr3_nt: TGTGCCAGCTTAGGGGACATCTTTTGGACACCCCTCCACTTT
cdr3_aa: CASLGDIFWTPLHF

v_call: TRBV28
clone_size: NA
d_call: TRBD2
j_call: TRBJ2-7
cdr3_nt: TGTGCCAGCAAATTAGCGGGGGGGCCACCCTACGAGCAGTACTTC
cdr3_aa: CASKLAGGPPYEQYF

v_call: TRBV5-1
clone_size: NA
d_call: NA
j_call: TRBJ2-7
cdr3_nt: TGCGCCAGCAGCTTGGGGTCCAGAGGAGGCCTTTCAGGGGACGAGCAGTACTTC
cdr3_aa: CASSLGSRGGLSGDEQYF

v_call: TRBV5-1
clone_size: NA
d_call: NA
j_call: TRBJ2-1
cdr3_nt: TGCGCCAGCAGCGGGGGTACGGGTGAAGAGAATGAGCAGTTCTTC
cdr3_aa: CASSGGTGEENEQFF

v_call: TRBV6-4
clone_size: NA
d_call: NA
j_call: TRBJ1-2
cdr3_nt: TGTGCCAGCAGACGGGACACAAATACTAACTATGGCTACACCTTC
cdr3_aa: CASRRDTNTNYGYTF

v_call: TRBV5-4
clone_size: NA
d_call: NA
j_call: TRBJ2-5
cdr3_nt: TGTGCCAGCAGCTTGGAGGCAGGGAAGACCCAGTACTTC
cdr3_aa: CASSLEAGKTQYF

v_call: TRBV5-4
clone_size: NA
d_call: NA
j_call: TRBJ2-2
cdr3_nt: TGTGCCAGCAGCTTGGCCCGGAGGGCCGGGGAGCTGTTTTTT
cdr3_aa: CASSLARRAGELFF

v_call: TRBV6-5
clone_size: NA
d_call: NA
j_call: TRBJ2-5
cdr3_nt: TGTGCCAGCAGTTACCCCAGCGAGACCCAGTACTTC
cdr3_aa: CASSYPSETQYF

v_call: TRBV4-1
clone_size: NA
d_call: NA
j_call: TRBJ1-4
cdr3_nt: TGCGCCAGCAGCCACAGACAGGTCACTAATGAAAAACTGTTTTTT
cdr3_aa: CASSHRQVTNEKLFF

v_call: TRBV4-1
clone_size: NA
d_call: TRBD2
j_call: TRBJ2-3
cdr3_nt: TGCGCCAGCAGCCAGGCTAGCGGGAGAGCCACAGATACGCAGTATTTT
cdr3_aa: CASSQASGRATDTQYF

v_call: TRBV7-8
clone_size: NA
d_call: NA
j_call: TRBJ1-1
cdr3_nt: TGTGCCAGCAGCTTAAGCCACAGGGCAGAAACTGAAGCTTTCTTT
cdr3_aa: CASSLSHRAETEAFF

v_call: TRBV7-2
clone_size: NA
d_call: NA
j_call: TRBJ1-3
cdr3_nt: TGTGCCAGCAGCTTAGTTGGAAACACCATATATTTT
cdr3_aa: CASSLVGNTIYF

v_call: TRBV4-1
clone_size: few
d_call: NA
j_call: TRBJ1-2
cdr3_nt: TGCGCCAGCAGCCAAGAGACAGGTGGAGAGGGCTACACCTTC
cdr3_aa: CASSQETGGEGYTF

v_call: TRBV14
clone_size: NA
d_call: NA
j_call: TRBJ1-1
cdr3_nt: TGTGCCAGCAGCCAGCGGGGAGGAAACACTGAAGCTTTCTTT
cdr3_aa: CASSQRGGNTEAFF

v_call: TRBV27
clone_size: NA
d_call: TRBD2
j_call: TRBJ2-7
cdr3_nt: TGTGCCAGCAGTTTTGATCGGGGCGGGAGGGCCTACGAGCAGTACTTC
cdr3_aa: CASSFDRGGRAYEQYF

v_call: TRBV27
clone_size: NA
d_call: TRBD1
j_call: TRBJ1-2
cdr3_nt: TGTGCCAGCAGTTTGGGACAGGGGGCGATCAGCTATGGCTACACCTTC
cdr3_aa: CASSLGQGAISYGYTF

v_call: TRBV3-1/TRBV3-2
clone_size: NA
d_call: TRBD1
j_call: TRBJ1-3
cdr3_nt: TGTGCCAGCAGGCATACAGGGGCTCTGGGAAACACCATATATTTT
cdr3_aa: CASRHTGALGNTIYF

v_call: TRBV2
clone_size: NA
d_call: TRBD1
j_call: TRBJ1-1
cdr3_nt: TGTGCCAGCAGTTCACAGGGGACATCGAACACTGAAGCTTTCTTT
cdr3_aa: CASSSQGTSNTEAFF

v_call: TRBV12-2
clone_size: NA
d_call: NA
j_call: TRBJ1-5
cdr3_nt: TGTGCAAGTCGCCCGAACTCAGGGGGTCTCCGCGACAATCAGCCCCAGCATTTT
cdr3_aa: CASRPNSGGLRDNQPQHF

v_call: TRBV28
clone_size: NA
d_call: NA
j_call: TRBJ1-1
cdr3_nt: TGTGCCAGCAGTTCCCCTTCTGCCCGGTGGGCAGCTTTCTTT
cdr3_aa: CASSSPSARWAAFF

v_call: TRBV5-1
clone_size: NA
d_call: NA
j_call: TRBJ1-1
cdr3_nt: TGCGCCAGCAGCTCACAGCCACTGAACACTGAAGCTTTCTTT
cdr3_aa: CASSSQPLNTEAFF

v_call: TRBV28
clone_size: NA
d_call: NA
j_call: TRBJ1-4
cdr3_nt: TGTGCCAGCAGTTTATCAGGCAGCTCTAATGAAAAACTGTTTTTT
cdr3_aa: CASSLSGSSNEKLFF

v_call: TRBV27
clone_size: NA
d_call: NA
j_call: TRBJ2-1
cdr3_nt: TGTGCCAGCAGTTTATCCCAGGGGCCATACAATGAGCAGTTCTTC
cdr3_aa: CASSLSQGPYNEQFF

v_call: TRBV7-9
clone_size: NA
d_call: NA
j_call: TRBJ2-3
cdr3_nt: TGTGCCAGCAGCATACAGGGCACTCATACAGATACGCAGTATTTT
cdr3_aa: CASSIQGTHTDTQYF